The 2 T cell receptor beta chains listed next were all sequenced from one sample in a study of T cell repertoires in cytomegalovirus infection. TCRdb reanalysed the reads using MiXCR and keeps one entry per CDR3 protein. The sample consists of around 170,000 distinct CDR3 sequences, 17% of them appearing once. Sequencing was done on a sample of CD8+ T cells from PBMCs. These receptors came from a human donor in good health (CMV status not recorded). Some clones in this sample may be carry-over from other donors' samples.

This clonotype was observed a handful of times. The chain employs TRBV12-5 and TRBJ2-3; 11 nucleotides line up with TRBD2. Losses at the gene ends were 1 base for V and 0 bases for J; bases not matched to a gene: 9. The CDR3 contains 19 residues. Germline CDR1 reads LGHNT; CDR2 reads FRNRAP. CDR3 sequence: CASGLATSGIVLSTDTQYF. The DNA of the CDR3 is TGTGCTAGTGGTTTGGCGACTAGCGGGATCGTCCTTAGCACAGATACGCAGTATTTT.

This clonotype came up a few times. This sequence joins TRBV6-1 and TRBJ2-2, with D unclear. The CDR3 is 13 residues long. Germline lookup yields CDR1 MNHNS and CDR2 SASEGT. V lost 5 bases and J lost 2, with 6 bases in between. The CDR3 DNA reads TGTGCCAGCAGTCAGCCTAACACCGGGGAGCTGTTTTTT. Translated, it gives CASSQPNTGELFF.